Each of the 19 T cell receptor beta chains below was sequenced from the same sample in a study of blood T cell repertoires in COVID-19. Profiled with immunoSEQ multiplex PCR; TCRdb holds only in-frame clones, not every one. Among about 200,000 clones listed, approximately 85% were seen once. The sample taken for sequencing was PBMCs or T cells enriched from blood (not recorded which). The origin of the receptors is a man aged 40-49 years with acute COVID-19.

The J gene is TRBJ2-7, the V gene TRBV7-2; 8 bases map to TRBD1. CDR1 is SGHTA and CDR2 is FQGNSA in the germline V gene. After removal of 3 bases from V and 1 base from J, the junction contained 5 bases not matched to a gene. The CDR3 consists of 15 residues. CDR3 amino acids: CASSFDRGRSYEQYF. The CDR3 DNA reads TGTGCCAGCAGCTTCGACAGGGGCCGTTCCTACGAGCAGTACTTC.

The chain links TRBV7-9 to TRBJ2-7, with 7 bases aligning to TRBD1. The V segment lost 5 bases and the J segment 2 bases; nucleotides outside the gene matches: 6. The CDR3 spans 14 residues. The V gene's germline CDR1 is SEHNR and CDR2 FQNEAQ (reference sequence). DNA of the CDR3: TGTGCCAGCAGCATGGACAGGACCACCTACGAGCAGTACTTC. Translation: CASSMDRTTYEQYF.

The rearrangement uses TRBV30 and TRBJ2-1; 9 bases agree with TRBD2. The CDR3 contains 15 residues. The germline gives CDR1 GTSNPN, CDR2 SVGIG (reference sequence). The junction had 9 bases not matched to a gene; V was cut back by 3 bases and J by 6 bases. DNA for the CDR3: TGTGCCTGGAGGACTAGCGGCTTAGGATTCAATGAGCAGTTCTTC. It translates to CAWRTSGLGFNEQFF. The variable domain in full, completed from reference TRBV30 and TRBJ2-1, reads SQTIHQWPATLVQPVGSPLSLECTVEGTSNPNLYWYRQAAGRGLQLLFYSVGIGQISSEVPQNLSASRPQDRQFILSSKKLLLSDSGFYLCAWRTSGLGFNEQFFGPGTRLTVL.

This clone was recorded once. The chain employs TRBV28 and TRBJ2-1, with 7 bases fitting TRBD1. The CDR3 runs 13 residues. Germline trimming cut 7 bases from V and 9 bases from J; bases unmatched to any gene: 9. CDR1 MDHEN and CDR2 SYDVKM come from the germline V gene. The CDR3: CASTTGSYAEQFF. The DNA for the CDR3 is TGTGCCAGCACGACAGGGTCTTATGCTGAGCAGTTCTTC.

The chain has TRBV7-6 and TRBJ2-1; D ambiguous. Deletions cut 5 bases from V and 4 bases from J, with 21 bases between. Germline lookup yields CDR1 SGHVS and CDR2 FNYEAQ. The CDR3 consists of 17 residues. CDR3 nucleotide sequence: TGTGCCAGCAGCCTCCCTTCCGCGGAACGGATTTACAATGAGCAGTTCTTC. It is translated as CASSLPSAERIYNEQFF.

The table lists this clone with a count of one. This chain links TRBV25-1 with TRBJ1-6, with TRBD1 as a possible D gene (6 bases). CDR1 is MGHDK, CDR2 SYGVNS, per germline. The CDR3 runs to 14 residues. The V gene lost 8 bases and the J gene lost 7 bases, with 15 bases spanning the gap. CDR3 protein: CASGLGGGNSPLHF. CDR3 nucleotides: TGTGCCAGCGGTTTAGGGGGGGGCAATTCACCCCTCCACTTT.

This clone was seen repeatedly, ten times or more. The chain uses TRBV5-1 and TRBJ1-6; weak D call: TRBD1 (5 bases). With 6 bases removed from V and 8 bases from J, the gap between germline ends came to 18 bases. CDR1 is SGHRS and CDR2 is YFSETQ in the germline V gene. The CDR3 is 15 amino acids. The CDR3 loop is CASNPHRLLDSPLHF. The CDR3 DNA reads as TGCGCCAGCAATCCCCACAGGCTCTTGGATTCACCCCTCCACTTT.

V usage is TRBV2 and J usage is TRBJ2-1; tentative D call: TRBD2 (6 bases). CDR3 length equals 12 residues. Trimming left V 2 bases short and J 9 bases short, with 8 bases between. Germline CDR1 SNHLY, CDR2 FYNNEI. In DNA, the CDR3 is TGTGCCAGCAGTGAACGGGGGTTTGAGCAGTTCTTC. This encodes CASSERGFEQFF.

A few counts support this clone. This chain joins TRBV28 and TRBJ1-2; TRBD1 matches at 7 bases. The CDR3 sequence is 14 residues long. J lost 3 bases, V lost 7 bases, and 8 bases had no gene match. Germline CDR1 reads MDHEN; CDR2 reads SYDVKM. Written as DNA, the CDR3 is TGTGCCAGCAACCAACAGGGGATTGACTATGGCTACACCTTC. Translation gives CASNQQGIDYGYTF.

The chain has TRBV29-1 and TRBJ1-6, with D tentatively TRBD1 (6 bases). This CDR3 has 14 residues. V was shortened by 4 bases and J by 10 bases, with 17 bases between the two germline ends. CDR1 and CDR2 (germline): SQVTM, ANQGSEA. DNA of the CDR3: TGCAGCGTTGCTGTGGGGGCGGTGGGGTCACCCCTCCACTTT. As protein: CSVAVGAVGSPLHF.

The chain employs TRBV3-1 (or the pseudogene TRBV3-2) and TRBJ1-6; 7 nucleotides align to TRBD1. The CDR3 sequence is 15 residues long. Germline assignment: CDR1 LGHDT and CDR2 YNNKEL (reference sequence). With V trimmed by 4 bases and J by 7 bases, 7 bases remained unmatched. CDR3 amino acids: CASSLQGGFNSPLHF. The CDR3 nucleotides are TGTGCCAGCAGCCTTCAGGGGGGTTTCAATTCACCCCTCCACTTT.

This clone was counted a single time. V gene TRBV28 combines with J gene TRBJ1-1, with 7 positions matching TRBD1. Germline trimming cut 8 bases from V and 1 base from J; bases unmatched to any gene: 13. Per germline, CDR1 MDHEN and CDR2 SYDVKM. The CDR3 covers 16 residues. CDR3 in DNA: TGTGCCAGCGTCGCGGGGGGCGCAGGGGGGAACACTGAAGCTTTCTTT. Translation gives CASVAGGAGGNTEAFF.

This clone was picked up a small number of times. The chain employs TRBV30 and TRBJ2-7; 10 bases are a match to TRBD1. The CDR3 totals 13 residues. Germline CDR1 and CDR2: GTSNPN and SVGIG (reference sequence). The V and J ends lost 2 bases and 4 bases, in that order; junction bases with no gene match: 2. DNA for the CDR3: TGTGCCTGGAGTAGACAGGGGGCGTACGAGCAGTACTTC. Protein: CAWSRQGAYEQYF.

This clone was found a few times. The chain carries TRBV5-1 and TRBJ1-3; 7 positions agree with TRBD1. Germline loops: CDR1 SGHRS, CDR2 YFSETQ. V lost 5 bases, J lost 0 bases, and 8 bases stayed unmatched. The length of the CDR3 is 16 residues. Written as DNA, the CDR3 is TGCGCCAGCAGTTTGACAGGGCACCCCTCTGGAAACACCATATATTTT. Translation: CASSLTGHPSGNTIYF.

The chain carries TRBV28 and TRBJ2-7; perhaps TRBD2 as D (5 bases). Trimming stripped 2 bases from V and 1 base from J, with 12 bases between. The CDR3 is 15 residues long. The V gene's germline CDR1 is MDHEN and CDR2 SYDVKM. The CDR3 reads CASSLQSGTSYEQYF. CDR3 coding DNA: TGTGCCAGCAGTTTACAAAGCGGAACTTCCTACGAGCAGTACTTC. Variable domain in full (rest from reference TRBV28 and TRBJ2-7): DVKVTQSSRYLVKRTGEKVFLECVQDMDHENMFWYRQDPGLGLRLIYFSYDVKMKEKGDIPEGYSVSREKKERFSLILESASTNQTSMYLCASSLQSGTSYEQYFGPGTRLTVT.

The gene calls are TRBV2 and TRBJ2-7; D perhaps matches TRBD1 (7 bases). This CDR3 has 15 amino acids. The V end was cut by 6 bases, the J end by 1 base, with 16 bases between. Germline-derived CDR1 and CDR2 are SNHLY and FYNNEI. CDR3 sequence (DNA): TGTGCCAGCAGGTTAGGAGGGGGCTCGTCCTACGAGCAGTACTTC. Its translation is CASRLGGGSSYEQYF.

This clone has just a few counts. CDR3 sequence (DNA): TGTGCCAGCAGCCTCAGCGGTAATGGCAAGGATGAAGCTTTCTTT. It specifies CASSLSGNGKDEAFF. The chain recombines TRBV6-5 with TRBJ1-1; no firm D call. CDR1 is MNHEY and CDR2 is SVGAGI in the germline V gene. Trimming shortened V by 6 bases and J by 7 bases, and 21 bases separated the two germline ends. This CDR3 spans 15 amino acids.

This chain joins TRBV2 and TRBJ2-4; the D gene is possibly TRBD1 (5 bases). The CDR3 is made up of 16 amino acids. Trimming removed 6 bases at V and 0 bases at J, with 15 bases between. The germline V gene has CDR1 SNHLY and CDR2 FYNNEI. CDR3 nucleotide sequence: TGTGCCAGCAGGGCGACAGAGAACCTAGCCAAAAACATTCAGTACTTC. It yields the protein CASRATENLAKNIQYF.

The rearrangement joins TRBV7-9 to TRBJ2-5; TRBD2 is a possible D gene (5 bases). Germline loops: CDR1 SEHNR, CDR2 FQNEAQ (reference sequence). The V end lost 3 bases, the J end lost 2 bases, and 13 bases lay between the germline ends. There are 15 residues in the CDR3. DNA for the CDR3: TGTGCCAGCAGCTTTTTTTCGGGGATTCAAGAGACCCAGTACTTC. Its translation is CASSFFSGIQETQYF.